Below are 12 T cell receptor beta chains sequenced from a single sample in a study of blood T cell repertoires in COVID-19. Profiling relied on immunoSEQ multiplex PCR, and the TCRdb table lists in-frame clones only, not all of them. The sample lists 35,000 to 50,000 clones; roughly 88% were seen once. Sequencing used peripheral blood. All receptors derive from a human donor in a cohort sampled during active COVID-19.

In DNA, the CDR3 is TGTGCCAGCAGCTACCGAGCAGGGGGGCCCGGCTACACCTTC. Encoded protein: CASSYRAGGPGYTF. The chain combines TRBV5-6 with TRBJ1-2; 7 positions match TRBD1. V was pared by 3 bases and J by 8 bases, with 10 bases of the junction left unmatched. Germline V CDR1 and CDR2: SGHDT, YYEEEE. The CDR3 is 14 amino acids.

Here the CDR3 DNA reads TGTGCCAGCAGTTTACTAGCGGGGGGGCCCGGATACGAGCAGTACTTC. As protein: CASSLLAGGPGYEQYF. The chain recombines TRBV6-5 with TRBJ2-7, with 13 bases matching TRBD2. Trimming cost V 4 bases and J 4 bases; bases outside gene matches: 7. CDR1 and CDR2 from the germline V gene are MNHEY and SVGAGI. The CDR3 runs 16 residues.

On this clone itself: At one of its ends the junction is not consistent with the germline gene, which may arise from a read error. The rearrangement links TRBV5-6 to TRBJ1-2, with unresolved D. There are 13 residues in the CDR3. Per germline, CDR1 SGHDT and CDR2 YYEEEE. The CDR3 DNA sequence: TGTGCCAGCAAGGCAGACACAAATTATGGCTTCACCTTC. This sequence encodes CASKADTNYGFTF.

The V gene is TRBV2, the J gene TRBJ1-3; 9 bases match TRBD1. This CDR3 spans 14 amino acids. Germline V gene data show CDR1 as SNHLY and CDR2 as FYNNEI. Trimming removed 6 bases from V and 5 bases from J; junction bases left unmatched: 5. CDR3 sequence: CASSLGQGRNTIYF. The CDR3 DNA is TGTGCCAGCAGCTTGGGACAGGGAAGAAACACCATATATTTT.

This chain connects TRBV5-4 to TRBJ2-3; 7 bases line up with TRBD2. The CDR3 extends over 16 amino acids. Per germline, CDR1 SGHNT and CDR2 YYREEE (reference sequence). Unmatched junction bases numbered 9, after V lost 5 bases and J lost 0 bases. The CDR3 region has the DNA TGTGCCAGCAGTCCCTTGACTAGCTCGAGCACAGATACGCAGTATTTT. It is translated as CASSPLTSSSTDTQYF.

V is TRBV6-5 and J is TRBJ1-3; D uncertain. CDR1 and CDR2 (germline): MNHEY, SVGAGI. The CDR3 covers 14 residues. Trimming pared 4 bases from V and 0 bases from J, leaving 7 bases between. The CDR3 spells CASSSPSSGNTIYF. Here the CDR3 DNA reads TGTGCCAGCAGTTCGCCGAGCTCTGGAAACACCATATATTTT.

The gene calls are TRBV15 and TRBJ1-1; the D is unclear. This CDR3 region has 14 residues. V was trimmed by 0 bases and J by 1 base, leaving 6 bases between them. In germline, CDR1 is LNHNV, CDR2 YYDKDF (reference sequence). CDR3 sequence: CATSRETRNTEAFF. Written as DNA, the CDR3 is TGTGCCACCAGCAGAGAAACTAGGAACACTGAAGCTTTCTTT.

The rearrangement joins TRBV7-2 to TRBJ2-3; 7 bases align to TRBD2. CDR1 and CDR2 from the germline V gene are SGHTA and FQGNSA. V dropped 5 bases and J dropped 3; count of bases not matched to a gene: 14. The CDR3 has 17 amino acids. CDR3 DNA sequence: TGTGCCAGCAGCCTAAACCCCCGCGGACTAGGGACAGATACGCAGTATTTT. Translating gives CASSLNPRGLGTDTQYF.

J is TRBJ1-1 and V is TRBV27; 9 bases are shared with TRBD1. The CDR3 spans 14 residues. The germline V gene encodes CDR1 MNHEY and CDR2 SMNVEV (reference sequence). J gave up 4 bases and V 3 bases, and 3 bases lay outside the gene matches. The CDR3 coding sequence is TGTGCCAGCAGTTTGGGGACAGGGTTCACTGAAGCTTTCTTT. It translates to CASSLGTGFTEAFF.

The rearrangement links TRBV19 to TRBJ2-5, with 12 bases aligning to TRBD2. Trimming at V came to 5 bases and at J to 2 bases, leaving 6 bases not matched to a gene. There are 16 residues in the CDR3. Germline V gives CDR1 LNHDA, CDR2 SQIVND (reference sequence). DNA of the CDR3: TGTGCCAGTAGTGTCCGACTAGCGGGGGCGCAAGAGACCCAGTACTTC. Its translation: CASSVRLAGAQETQYF.

The chain carries TRBV5-1 and TRBJ1-2, with 9 bases lining up with TRBD1. Trimming took 3 bases from V and 6 from J; bases not matched to a gene: 6. Germline values: CDR1 SGHRS, CDR2 YFSETQ. The CDR3 extends over 14 amino acids. Written as DNA, the CDR3 is TGCGCCAGCAGCTCAGGGACAGGGCTGGATGGCTACACCTTC. This encodes CASSSGTGLDGYTF.

The gene calls are TRBV18 and TRBJ1-4, with D unclear. The CDR3 is 16 amino acids. Germline V gene sequence: CDR1 KGHSH, CDR2 LQKENI. Trimming shortened V by 3 bases and J by 0 bases, and 11 bases separated the two germline ends. CDR3 sequence: CASSPLAGSTNEKLFF. Here the CDR3 DNA reads TGTGCCAGCTCACCCCTGGCGGGGTCAACTAATGAAAAACTGTTTTTT.